The 24 T cell receptor beta chains listed next were all sequenced from one sample in a study of T cell repertoires in cytomegalovirus infection. TCRdb recomputed calls from the reads with MiXCR, one row per CDR3 protein. The profile shows about 310,000 distinct CDR3 sequences, roughly 16% of them singletons. Sequences were obtained from PBMCs. Receptor source: a human donor in good health (CMV status not recorded). Some clones in this sample may be carry-over from other donors' samples.

This clonotype was seen more than once but under ten times. The rearrangement links TRBV5-1 to TRBJ2-5, with TRBD2 identical over 11 bases. This CDR3 spans 15 amino acids. From germline, CDR1 is SGHRS and CDR2 YFSETQ. V was pared by 4 bases and J by 3 bases, with 5 bases of the junction left unmatched. The CDR3 sequence is CASSRGTSGKETQYF. CDR3 nucleotides: TGCGCCAGCAGCCGAGGGACTAGCGGAAAAGAGACCCAGTACTTC. Looking up the rest from reference TRBV5-1 and TRBJ2-5 gives the full variable domain: KAGVTQTPRYLIKTRGQQVTLSCSPISGHRSVSWYQQTPGQGLQFLFEYFSETQRNKGNFPGRFSGRQFSNSRSEMNVSTLELGDSALYLCASSRGTSGKETQYFGPGTRLLVL.

This chain uses TRBV20-1 with TRBJ1-1, with D perhaps matching TRBD1 (5 bases). Looked up from germline, CDR1 is DFQATT and CDR2 is SNEGSKA (reference sequence). The length of the CDR3 is 15 residues. The V end lost 6 bases, the J end lost 5 bases, and 22 bases lay between the germline ends. CDR3 residues: CSASGGPGLMTEAFF. The CDR3 DNA reads TGCAGTGCGTCCGGGGGACCGGGGTTGATGACTGAAGCTTTCTTT.

This clonotype has just one count. This chain uses TRBV5-5 with TRBJ2-1, with D perhaps matching TRBD1 (6 bases). Trimming took off 0 bases at V and 2 bases at J, with 15 bases between the two ends. CDR3 length: 17 residues. Germline loops: CDR1 SGHKS, CDR2 YYEKEE (reference sequence). CDR3 residues: CASSLGLQGIPYNEQFF. CDR3 bases: TGTGCCAGCAGCTTGGGACTACAGGGAATACCCTACAATGAGCAGTTCTTC.

This clonotype has just a few counts. The rearrangement uses TRBV20-1 and TRBJ2-7; D may be TRBD2 (5 bases). The length of the CDR3 is 14 residues. Trimming took off 0 bases at V and 4 bases at J, with 13 bases between the two ends. Germline lookup yields CDR1 DFQATT and CDR2 SNEGSKA (reference sequence). CDR3 in amino acids: CSARDERFRYEQYF. CDR3 DNA sequence: TGCAGTGCTAGAGATGAGCGGTTCAGGTACGAGCAGTACTTC.

This clonotype was seen more than once but under ten times. J is TRBJ2-5 and V is TRBV5-4, with D hard to call. The germline V gene has CDR1 SGHNT and CDR2 YYREEE (reference sequence). The CDR3 has 16 residues. V was trimmed by 0 bases and J by 2 bases, leaving 14 bases between them. The CDR3 is CASSLDGLTVQETQYF. CDR3 nucleotides: TGTGCCAGCAGCTTGGACGGCTTAACTGTTCAAGAGACCCAGTACTTC.

This clonotype was observed a few times. CDR3 protein: CASSALAPTDYYGYTF. The CDR3 region has the DNA TGTGCCAGCAGCGCCCTTGCACCGACCGACTACTATGGCTACACCTTC. This chain links TRBV9 with TRBJ1-2; D remains ambiguous. Between the trimmed V and J ends, which lost 3 bases and 3 bases, there was a span of 18 bases. Germline CDR1 SGDLS, CDR2 YYNGEE. This CDR3 has 16 residues.

This clonotype was seen a few times. The chain couples TRBV5-8 to TRBJ2-3; D gene ambiguous. The V end was cut by 4 bases, the J end by 9 bases, with 12 bases between. This CDR3 is 12 amino acids long. Germline assignment: CDR1 SGHTS and CDR2 YDEGEE. The CDR3 protein is CASSPVVGTQYF. The CDR3 nucleotides read TGTGCCAGCAGCCCGGTTGTGGGAACGCAGTATTTT.

The V gene is TRBV2, the J gene TRBJ2-7; a weak D match, TRBD2 (5 bases). The V end was cut by 6 bases, the J end by 2 bases, with 11 bases between. Germline V lookup: CDR1 SNHLY, CDR2 FYNNEI. The CDR3 is made up of 13 amino acids. CDR3 in amino acids: CASRRALTYEQYF. For the CDR3, the DNA is TGTGCCAGCAGGAGGGCCCTCACCTACGAGCAGTACTTC.

This clonotype was observed at least ten times. V usage is TRBV7-9 and J usage is TRBJ2-7; TRBD1 agrees at 8 bases. Germline loops: CDR1 SEHNR, CDR2 FQNEAQ (reference sequence). J lost 3 bases, V lost 6 bases, and 7 bases had no gene match. This CDR3 has 14 residues. CDR3 in DNA: TGTGCCAGCAGAGATGGGACAGGAAACTACGAGCAGTACTTC. Protein product: CASRDGTGNYEQYF.

This clonotype was seen more than once but under ten times. V is TRBV7-9 and J is TRBJ1-1, with D possibly being TRBD1 (6 bases). There are 15 residues in the CDR3. Between the trimmed V and J ends, which lost 5 bases and 3 bases, there was a span of 16 bases. Germline CDR1 is SEHNR and CDR2 is FQNEAQ (reference sequence). This CDR3 reads CASSPPGARDTEAFF. The CDR3 DNA is TGTGCCAGCAGCCCTCCAGGGGCGCGGGACACTGAAGCTTTCTTT.

The table lists this clonotype with many counts. The chain has TRBV7-2 and TRBJ2-7; tentatively, D is TRBD1 or TRBD2 (6 bases each). The CDR3 length is 15 residues. Germline V gene data show CDR1 as SGHTA and CDR2 as FQGNSA. The V end was cut by 1 base, the J end by 4 bases, with 14 bases between. The CDR3 region has the DNA TGTGCCAGCAGCTTAGTTCCGGGGGCGGAATACGAGCAGTACTTC. Translated, it gives CASSLVPGAEYEQYF.

This clonotype has ten or more counts. The rearrangement uses TRBV6-1 and TRBJ1-2; tentative D call: TRBD1 (5 bases). Germline values: CDR1 MNHNS, CDR2 SASEGT. V was cut by 4 bases and J by 4 bases, with 10 bases left in between. This CDR3 spans 13 amino acids. The CDR3 region is CASSARAGYGYTF. CDR3 in DNA: TGTGCCAGCAGTGCCAGGGCCGGCTATGGCTACACCTTC.

The sample holds a few counts of this clonotype. V is TRBV5-6 and J is TRBJ1-1; 8 nucleotides match TRBD1. The V and J ends lost 5 bases and 11 bases, in that order; junction bases with no gene match: 17. This CDR3 region has 15 residues. The germline V gene has CDR1 SGHDT and CDR2 YYEEEE. In DNA form, the CDR3 reads TGTGCCAGCAGAATCCTTAAGCCCGGGACAGGATGGGCTTTCTTT. Translation gives CASRILKPGTGWAFF. The complete variable domain, with remaining parts taken from reference TRBV5-6 and TRBJ1-1, reads DAGVTQSPTHLIKTRGQQVTLRCSPKSGHDTVSWYQQALGQGPQFIFQYYEEEERQRGNFPDRFSGHQFPNYSSELNVNALLLGDSALYLCASRILKPGTGWAFFGQGTRLTVV.

This clonotype came up a few times. The V and J genes are TRBV15 and TRBJ2-5, with a weak D call TRBD2 (6 bases). V lost 0 bases, J lost 7 bases, and 12 bases lay in between. The germline CDR1 and CDR2 sequences are LNHNV and YYDKDF (reference sequence). This CDR3 contains 14 residues. The CDR3 DNA reads as TGTGCCACCAGCAGAGAGGGGGGATTGGCGACCCAGTACTTC. Residues: CATSREGGLATQYF. The entire variable domain, with the rest obtained from reference TRBV15 and TRBJ2-5, is as follows: DAMVIQNPRYQVTQFGKPVTLSCSQTLNHNVMYWYQQKSSQAPKLLFHYYDKDFNNEADTPDNFQSRRPNTSFCFLDIRSPGLGDTAMYLCATSREGGLATQYFGPGTRLLVL.

This clonotype was found once. The rearrangement uses TRBV18 and TRBJ1-4; perhaps TRBD1 as D (5 bases). This CDR3 region has 14 residues. The germline CDR1 and CDR2 sequences are KGHSH and LQKENI. The ends were cut back, 3 bases at V and 8 bases at J, with 13 bases in the middle. CDR3 amino acids: CASSPPSGREKLFF. As DNA, the CDR3 is TGTGCCAGCTCACCGCCGTCGGGGCGGGAAAAACTGTTTTTT.

This rearrangement joins TRBV6-2 or TRBV6-3 to TRBJ1-1; possible D gene TRBD1, 5 bases. CDR3 length: 14 amino acids. Germline V gene data show CDR1 as MNHEY and CDR2 as SVGEGT. V was clipped by 2 bases and J by 4 bases, with 11 bases between them. The DNA for the CDR3 is TGTGCCAGCAGTTACGACGGGAGGGGCACTGAAGCTTTCTTT. Translating gives CASSYDGRGTEAFF.

V usage is TRBV19 and J usage is TRBJ2-5, with 9 nucleotides matching TRBD1. The germline V gene encodes CDR1 LNHDA and CDR2 SQIVND (reference sequence). The junction had 9 bases not matched to a gene; V was cut back by 5 bases and J by 5 bases. This CDR3 has 15 amino acids. This CDR3 reads CASSVSGTGWETQYF. In DNA form, the CDR3 reads TGTGCCAGTAGTGTTTCCGGGACAGGGTGGGAGACCCAGTACTTC.

This clonotype was observed a few times. This sequence joins TRBV5-1 and TRBJ2-5, with TRBD2 matching 15 bases. With 4 bases clipped from V and 5 bases from J, the junction kept 12 bases outside the gene matches. The CDR3 is made up of 18 amino acids. Germline V lookup: CDR1 SGHRS, CDR2 YFSETQ. In DNA form, the CDR3 reads TGCGCCAGCAGCATTGACGGACTAGCGGGGGGGGTCGGGGAGACCCAGTACTTC. Amino acid sequence: CASSIDGLAGGVGETQYF.

The sample holds many counts of this clonotype. J is TRBJ2-5 and V is TRBV3-1; either TRBD1 or TRBD2 may fit D (5 bases each). CDR1 LGHDT and CDR2 YNNKEL come from the germline V gene (reference sequence). CDR3 length equals 13 residues. Trimming removed 4 bases from V and 5 bases from J, with 11 bases in between. CDR3 coding DNA: TGTGCCAGCAGCCGTCTAGGGGAGGAGACCCAGTACTTC. Translation gives CASSRLGEETQYF.

In the case of this clonotype: An end of the junction differs from the germline gene, which may be a read error. This rearrangement joins TRBV15 to TRBJ2-3; a weak D match, TRBD1 (6 bases). The V gene's germline CDR1 is LNHNV and CDR2 YYDKDF (reference sequence). CDR3 length: 16 residues. CDR3 nucleotides: TGTGCCACCAGCAGTGGTACAGGGCCTAGCACAGATACGCAGTCTTTT. Protein sequence: CATSSGTGPSTDTQSF. Filled out from reference TRBV15 and TRBJ2-3, the complete variable domain reads DAMVIQNPRYQVTQFGKPVTLSCSQTLNHNVMYWYQQKSSQAPKLLFHYYDKDFNNEADTPDNFQSRRPNTSFCFLDIRSPGLGDTAMYLCATSSGTGPSTDTQSFGPGTRLTVL.

The chain joins TRBV7-8 to TRBJ1-1; 8 nucleotides align to TRBD1. Germline trimming cut 5 bases from V and 3 bases from J; bases unmatched to any gene: 8. The CDR3 extends over 15 amino acids. Germline lookup yields CDR1 SGHVS and CDR2 FQNEAQ. The CDR3 nucleotides read TGTGCCAGCAGCACAACAGGGGGGTATTACACTGAAGCTTTCTTT. It encodes CASSTTGGYYTEAFF.

The rearrangement joins TRBV6-6 to TRBJ2-1; the D gene is possibly TRBD2 (6 bases). The CDR3 is 15 residues long. V was shortened by 7 bases and J by 0 bases, with 13 bases between the two germline ends. CDR1 MNHNY and CDR2 SVGAGI come from the germline V gene (reference sequence). CDR3 bases: TGTGCCAGCAATGGGCCCGGGGGCTCCTACAATGAGCAGTTCTTC. Amino acid sequence: CASNGPGGSYNEQFF.

This clonotype was observed at least ten times. The CDR3 protein is CASSRGQGITDTQYF. CDR3 bases: TGTGCCAGCAGCCGAGGACAGGGGATCACAGATACGCAGTATTTT. This sequence joins TRBV11-3 and TRBJ2-3; 9 nucleotides line up with TRBD1. Germline V gene lookup returns CDR1 SGHNT and CDR2 YENEEA. The V segment lost 5 bases and the J segment 2 bases; nucleotides outside the gene matches: 5. This CDR3 has 15 residues.

This clonotype appeared a few times. The chain employs TRBV4-1 and TRBJ2-1; 11 positions agree with TRBD2. There are 16 residues in the CDR3. V lost 1 base, J lost 4 bases, and 3 bases stayed unmatched. CDR1 is MGHRA and CDR2 is YSYEKL in the germline V gene. CDR3 nucleotides: TGCGCCAGCAGCCAAGTGGGGACTAGCGGATACAATGAGCAGTTCTTC. It encodes CASSQVGTSGYNEQFF.